These 26 T cell receptor beta chains were sequenced from one sample in a study of T cell changes during pregnancy in multiple sclerosis. The method was immunoSEQ multiplex PCR; TCRdb's version includes in-frame clones alone and lacks a portion of them. Of 45,000 to 75,000 clones listed, 90% to 95% were seen once; the top ten hold 0.75% to 0.95%. The material was peripheral blood, obtained in the first trimester of pregnancy. These receptors all stem from a female donor with multiple sclerosis, enrolled in a pregnancy study.

This clone appeared once. The V call is TRBV7-9, the J call TRBJ1-6, with 7 positions matching TRBD1. Germline values: CDR1 SEHNR, CDR2 FQNEAQ (reference sequence). This CDR3 has 16 residues. The J segment lost 4 bases and the V segment lost 5 bases, leaving 8 bases of the junction unmatched. DNA of the CDR3: TGTGCCAGCAGCCCCCCGCAGGGGGTGTATAATTCACCCCTCCACTTT. Translation: CASSPPQGVYNSPLHF.

The chain recombines TRBV2 with TRBJ1-2; D unresolved. Germline V CDR1 and CDR2: SNHLY, FYNNEI. V gave up 11 bases and J gave up 2 bases, with 21 bases separating them. There are 15 residues in the CDR3. CDR3 nucleotide sequence: TGTGCCGAGCGTGGGAGCCCCACCGCAAACTATGGCTACACCTTC. Translated: CAERGSPTANYGYTF. Supplemented by reference TRBV2 and TRBJ1-2, the full variable domain reads EPEVTQTPSHQVTQMGQEVILRCVPISNHLYFYWYRQILGQKVEFLVSFYNNEISEKSEIFDDQFSVERPDGSNFTLKIRSTKLEDSAMYFCAERGSPTANYGYTFGSGTRLTVV.

This clone was recorded a few times. The genes are TRBV5-5 and TRBJ2-5, with TRBD1 matching over 8 bases. The CDR3 extends over 14 amino acids. V dropped 4 bases and J dropped 5; count of bases not matched to a gene: 7. Germline loops: CDR1 SGHKS, CDR2 YYEKEE (reference sequence). CDR3 sequence reads: CASSPTTGVETQYF. The CDR3 DNA reads as TGTGCCAGCAGCCCCACGACAGGGGTGGAGACCCAGTACTTC.

This clone was seen once. The CDR3 reads CASSSLQGARSTEAFF. DNA of the CDR3: TGTGCCAGCAGCTCATTACAGGGGGCGCGGAGCACTGAAGCTTTCTTT. The V gene is TRBV21-1, the J gene TRBJ1-1; TRBD1, the table's D call, was not compared with the DNA. TRBV21-1 is labeled a pseudogene. The CDR3 spans 16 residues.

The genes are TRBV7-2 and TRBJ1-3, with D hard to call. The CDR3 totals 15 residues. Looked up from germline, CDR1 is SGHTA and CDR2 is FQGNSA. V was trimmed by 5 bases and J by 4 bases, leaving 15 bases between them. CDR3 bases: TGTGCCAGCAGCCACCGGTCCGAATTGGGAAACACCATATATTTT. Translation: CASSHRSELGNTIYF.

J is TRBJ1-6 and V is TRBV23-1, with 7 bases fitting TRBD1. TRBV23-1 is noted as an ORF with a role that remains uncertain. After removal of 6 bases from V and 7 bases from J, the junction contained 0 bases not matched to a gene. The CDR3 is made up of 12 amino acids. CDR3 sequence reads: CASRTGNSPLHF. The DNA of the CDR3 is TGCGCCAGCAGGACAGGGAATTCACCCCTCCACTTT.

The J gene is TRBJ2-7, the V gene TRBV7-2, with D perhaps TRBD1 (6 bases). CDR3 length: 15 residues. V shed 3 bases and J shed 0 bases, with 12 bases lying between them. Germline V lookup: CDR1 SGHTA, CDR2 FQGNSA. The CDR3 loop reads CASSFQTGTSYEQYF. The CDR3 region has the DNA TGTGCCAGCAGCTTTCAGACAGGAACCTCCTACGAGCAGTACTTC.

The CDR3 here is CASSLSIRLGQAYGYTF. The CDR3 nucleotides are TGTGCCAGCAGTTTATCGATTCGGCTGGGGCAGGCCTATGGCTACACCTTC. The rearrangement joins TRBV27 to TRBJ1-2; D is perhaps TRBD1 (5 bases). Deletions cut 0 bases from V and 4 bases from J, with 18 bases between. There are 17 residues in the CDR3. Germline-derived CDR1 and CDR2 are MNHEY and SMNVEV (reference sequence).

This sequence joins TRBV5-1 and TRBJ2-5; TRBD2 is a possible D gene (7 bases). Germline V gene sequence: CDR1 SGHRS, CDR2 YFSETQ. Trimming pared 1 base from V and 1 base from J, leaving 14 bases between. This CDR3 spans 16 amino acids. CDR3 loop: CASSLFGGPFQETQYF. DNA for the CDR3: TGCGCCAGCAGCTTGTTCGGGGGGCCGTTCCAAGAGACCCAGTACTTC.

The chain carries TRBV18 and TRBJ2-7; 7 bases fit TRBD1. Germline assignment: CDR1 KGHSH and CDR2 LQKENI. The CDR3 has 15 residues. Losses at the gene ends were 3 bases for V and 3 bases for J; bases not matched to a gene: 8. Here the CDR3 reads CASSPLDRPGYEQYF. The CDR3 nucleotides are TGTGCCAGCTCACCGCTGGACAGGCCCGGCTACGAGCAGTACTTC.

The chain links TRBV4-3 to TRBJ1-2; possibly TRBD1 for D (5 bases). This CDR3 has 13 amino acids. V lost 4 bases, J lost 7 bases, and 13 bases lay in between. Germline V gives CDR1 LGHNA, CDR2 YSLEER. CDR3 sequence (DNA): TGCGCCAGCAGCCCCCGTATAGGGGTTGGCTACACCTTC. Encoded protein: CASSPRIGVGYTF.

V and J are TRBV19 and TRBJ2-1, with 8 bases matching TRBD1. The CDR3 loop spans 15 amino acids. The V segment lost 7 bases and the J segment 4 bases; nucleotides outside the gene matches: 9. Germline assignment: CDR1 LNHDA and CDR2 SQIVND (reference sequence). Written as DNA, the CDR3 is TGTGCCAGTAAAGGTGGGGACAGGAGATACAATGAGCAGTTCTTC. Its translation: CASKGGDRRYNEQFF. Full variable domain (rest looked up from reference TRBV19 and TRBJ2-1): DGGITQSPKYLFRKEGQNVTLSCEQNLNHDAMYWYRQDPGQGLRLIYYSQIVNDFQKGDIAEGYSVSREKKESFPLTVTSAQKNPTAFYLCASKGGDRRYNEQFFGPGTRLTVL.

The CDR3 DNA is TGTGCCAGTAGTAGCCCGTGGGCTGCCAAAAACATTCAGTACTTC. It translates to CASSSPWAAKNIQYF. The chain recombines TRBV19 with TRBJ2-4; D is uncertain. The V end was cut by 4 bases, the J end by 1 base, with 11 bases between. Germline V gene sequence: CDR1 LNHDA, CDR2 SQIVND (reference sequence). The length of the CDR3 is 15 residues.

The V gene is TRBV9, the J gene TRBJ1-1; 7 nucleotides align to TRBD1. The CDR3 covers 13 residues. Per the germline V gene, CDR1 is SGDLS and CDR2 is YYNGEE. V trimming: 5 bases; J trimming: 8 bases; junction bases outside the gene matches: 9. The CDR3 coding sequence is TGTGCCAGCAGTCAACAGGGGACCCTCGAAGCTTTCTTT. Translated, it gives CASSQQGTLEAFF.

This chain links TRBV7-6 with TRBJ2-7; 10 bases agree with TRBD1. This CDR3 region has 16 residues. Germline loops: CDR1 SGHVS, CDR2 FNYEAQ. The V segment lost 1 base and the J segment 5 bases; nucleotides outside the gene matches: 8. The CDR3 protein is CASSLVSGTGVNEQYF. The CDR3 DNA sequence: TGTGCCAGCAGCTTAGTTTCCGGGACAGGGGTGAACGAGCAGTACTTC.

The chain employs TRBV27 and TRBJ1-4; the D is unclear. V shed 5 bases and J shed 8 bases, with 21 bases lying between them. Germline V gene data show CDR1 as MNHEY and CDR2 as SMNVEV (reference sequence). The CDR3 consists of 16 residues. In DNA form, the CDR3 reads TGTGCCAGCAGTCCGTACCCCCCGGGTATTGGGGAAAAACTGTTTTTT. Protein sequence: CASSPYPPGIGEKLFF.

In this sample, this clone turned up once. The chain has TRBV5-1 and TRBJ1-2; 7 bases line up with TRBD1. CDR3 length equals 13 residues. Losses at the gene ends were 4 bases for V and 4 bases for J; bases not matched to a gene: 4. Germline values: CDR1 SGHRS, CDR2 YFSETQ. CDR3 loop: CASSPDRTYGYTF. DNA for the CDR3: TGCGCCAGCAGCCCGGACAGGACCTATGGCTACACCTTC.

The V and J genes are TRBV5-4 and TRBJ2-1; D unresolved. The V end was cut by 0 bases, the J end by 9 bases, with 7 bases between. Germline values: CDR1 SGHNT, CDR2 YYREEE (reference sequence). The length of the CDR3 is 12 residues. As DNA, the CDR3 is TGTGCCAGCAGCTTGGATAGTGTTGAGCAGTTCTTC. Translating gives CASSLDSVEQFF.

The chain employs TRBV12-5 and TRBJ2-1; 8 bases fit TRBD2. J gave up 7 bases and V 5 bases, and 10 bases lay outside the gene matches. The CDR3 runs to 15 residues. Germline CDR1 reads LGHNT; CDR2 reads FRNRAP. The CDR3 spells CASGRGAGGSNEQFF. As DNA, the CDR3 is TGTGCTAGTGGTCGAGGGGCGGGGGGTTCGAATGAGCAGTTCTTC.

The chain uses TRBV6-5 and TRBJ2-7, with D perhaps matching TRBD2 (6 bases). The CDR3 length is 15 residues. Germline lookup yields CDR1 MNHEY and CDR2 SVGAGI. Trimming took off 6 bases at V and 2 bases at J, with 17 bases between the two ends. In DNA, the CDR3 is TGTGCCAGCAGCATCCAATCGGGGGTCGCCTACGAGCAGTACTTC. This gives the protein CASSIQSGVAYEQYF.

This chain uses TRBV7-2 with TRBJ1-2; TRBD1 matches at 7 bases. This CDR3 has 14 amino acids. The ends lost 6 bases at V and 4 bases at J; junction bases unmatched: 8. Germline V gives CDR1 SGHTA, CDR2 FQGNSA. CDR3 DNA sequence: TGTGCCAGCAGACTTAGTGGGACAGCCTATGGCTACACCTTC. Translating it yields CASRLSGTAYGYTF.

This clone appeared a single time. The chain is built from TRBV7-3 and TRBJ2-2; 11 bases fit TRBD1. Germline V gene sequence: CDR1 SGHTA, CDR2 FQGTGA. V gave up 2 bases and J gave up 6 bases; unmatched junction bases: 5. This CDR3 is built from 16 residues. The CDR3 is CASSLLGQGVSGELFF. The DNA for the CDR3 is TGTGCCAGCAGCTTACTGGGACAGGGGGTTTCCGGGGAGCTGTTTTTT.

The chain employs TRBV7-2 and TRBJ1-5, with D hard to call. The V gene's germline CDR1 is SGHTA and CDR2 FQGNSA. The CDR3 consists of 12 residues. V gave up 4 bases and J gave up 4 bases, with 5 bases separating them. In nucleotides, the CDR3 is TGTGCCAGCAGCTCTCTAAATCAGCCCCAGCATTTT. It encodes CASSSLNQPQHF.

J is TRBJ2-3 and V is TRBV7-6, with TRBD2 matching over 7 bases. This CDR3 spans 15 amino acids. V was pared by 4 bases and J by 6 bases, with 10 bases of the junction left unmatched. Germline V CDR1 and CDR2: SGHVS, FNYEAQ. CDR3 in DNA: TGTGCCAGCAGCTCCCGGGACTACCTTTTGGATACGCAGTATTTT. Amino acid sequence: CASSSRDYLLDTQYF.

V is TRBV4-2 and J is TRBJ2-4, with TRBD1 identical over 7 bases. The CDR3 extends over 17 amino acids. After removal of 0 bases from V and 5 bases from J, the junction contained 10 bases not matched to a gene. CDR1 and CDR2 (germline): LGHNA, YNFKEQ. This CDR3 reads CASSQDWQGVDENIQYF. The CDR3 DNA is TGTGCCAGCAGCCAAGACTGGCAGGGGGTCGACGAAAACATTCAGTACTTC.

The rearrangement uses TRBV7-3 and TRBJ2-1, with D possibly being TRBD2 (5 bases). This CDR3 has 14 amino acids. V lost 4 bases and J 3 bases, leaving 10 bases between the germline ends. The germline gives CDR1 SGHTA, CDR2 FQGTGA. The CDR3 reads CASSSGDGYNEQFF. DNA of the CDR3: TGTGCCAGCAGCTCCGGGGATGGCTACAATGAGCAGTTCTTC.